Below, 20 T cell receptor beta chains from the same sample are listed, as sequenced in a study of blood T cell repertoires in COVID-19. Sequencing used immunoSEQ multiplex PCR; TCRdb keeps in-frame clones, though not all of them. The table records over 200,000 clones, about nine tenths of them present only once. Sequencing used peripheral blood. These receptors were collected from a woman in her sixties or seventies with acute or convalescent COVID-19.

The chain combines TRBV18 with TRBJ1-1, with D unclear. This CDR3 has 15 residues. V shed 7 bases and J shed 1 base, with 16 bases lying between them. Germline lookup yields CDR1 KGHSH and CDR2 LQKENI. DNA for the CDR3: TGTGCCAGCTTACCCCCCCTTGGCGGGAACACTGAAGCTTTCTTT. Translated, it gives CASLPPLGGNTEAFF.

On this clone itself: Other DNA sequences in the same sample also yield this CDR3. The rearrangement links TRBV9 to TRBJ2-5; D is uncertain. This CDR3 contains 12 residues. The germline V and J ends were trimmed by 2 bases and 3 bases, with 5 bases remaining between them. Germline CDR1 is SGDLS and CDR2 is YYNGEE. For the CDR3, the DNA is TGTGCCAGCAGCGTTTCAGAAGAGACCCAGTACTTC. It codes for CASSVSEETQYF.

V is TRBV10-1 and J is TRBJ1-2, with a tentative D call TRBD1 (6 bases). CDR1 and CDR2 from the germline V gene are WNHNN and SYGVQD (reference sequence). CDR3 length: 17 residues. The V and J ends lost 2 bases and 2 bases respectively, with 18 bases between them. The CDR3 nucleotides are TGCGCCAGCAGTGAGCCCTACCGGGTTGGGACAAACTATGGCTACACCTTC. Its translation: CASSEPYRVGTNYGYTF.

This clone was counted a single time. The chain recombines TRBV28 with TRBJ1-1; TRBD1 agrees at 8 bases. CDR1 MDHEN and CDR2 SYDVKM come from the germline V gene. The junction had 7 bases not matched to a gene; V was cut back by 5 bases and J by 5 bases. The CDR3 length is 14 residues. The CDR3 spells CASSPDRDPTEAFF. Written as DNA, the CDR3 is TGTGCCAGCAGTCCGGACAGGGACCCAACTGAAGCTTTCTTT. The full variable domain, rest sourced from reference TRBV28 and TRBJ1-1, is DVKVTQSSRYLVKRTGEKVFLECVQDMDHENMFWYRQDPGLGLRLIYFSYDVKMKEKGDIPEGYSVSREKKERFSLILESASTNQTSMYLCASSPDRDPTEAFFGQGTRLTVV.

The chain has TRBV14 and TRBJ2-3; D is unclear. The germline V gene has CDR1 SGHDN and CDR2 FVKESK. The CDR3 is 12 residues long. The V and J ends lost 0 bases and 9 bases respectively, with 7 bases between them. CDR3 loop: CASSQDPLTQYF. The CDR3 DNA reads TGTGCCAGCAGCCAAGATCCCCTCACGCAGTATTTT. Based on the CDR3 plus reference TRBV14 and TRBJ2-3, the full variable domain is EAGVTQFPSHSVIEKGQTVTLRCDPISGHDNLYWYRRVMGKEIKFLLHFVKESKQDESGMPNNRFLAERTGGTYSTLKVQPAELEDSGVYFCASSQDPLTQYFGPGTRLTVL.

The rearrangement uses TRBV6-6 and TRBJ2-7; TRBD1 is a possible D gene (5 bases). The CDR3 has 13 residues. V shed 2 bases and J shed 3 bases, with 8 bases lying between them. In germline, CDR1 is MNHNY, CDR2 SVGAGI (reference sequence). CDR3 sequence reads: CASSYHDSYEQYF. CDR3 nucleotides: TGTGCCAGCAGTTACCACGACAGCTACGAGCAGTACTTC.

The CDR3 is CASSYWRGRADNQPQHF. The CDR3 coding sequence is TGTGCCAGCAGTTACTGGAGGGGGCGAGCGGACAATCAGCCCCAGCATTTT. The gene calls are TRBV6-2 or TRBV6-3 and TRBJ1-5, with 7 nucleotides matching TRBD1. Germline CDR1 reads MNHEY; CDR2 reads SVGEGT. Germline trimming cut 1 base from V and 3 bases from J; bases unmatched to any gene: 9. This CDR3 contains 17 residues.

The rearrangement uses TRBV6-5 and TRBJ2-5; possible D gene TRBD2, 5 bases. This CDR3 comprises 13 residues. CDR1 is MNHEY and CDR2 is SVGAGI in the germline V gene. Trimming removed 5 bases from V and 6 bases from J, with 13 bases in between. The CDR3 is CASSLASSQTQYF. DNA of the CDR3: TGTGCCAGCAGTCTAGCTTCCTCCCAGACCCAGTACTTC.

The rearrangement joins TRBV27 to TRBJ2-4, with 10 bases aligning to TRBD2. The CDR3 spans 16 residues. With V trimmed by 7 bases and J by 1 base, 7 bases remained unmatched. Germline CDR1 is MNHEY and CDR2 is SMNVEV (reference sequence). The CDR3 loop reads CASTFHSGRAKNIQYF. The CDR3 DNA is TGTGCCAGCACCTTTCATAGCGGGAGGGCCAAAAACATTCAGTACTTC.

This clone occurred once. In DNA, the CDR3 is TGTGCCAGCAGCTTAACAGTCTCTGGAAACACCATATATTTT. Translation gives CASSLTVSGNTIYF. The chain joins TRBV7-8 to TRBJ1-3; D remains ambiguous. This CDR3 has 14 residues. Germline V CDR1 and CDR2: SGHVS, FQNEAQ. Trimming removed 2 bases at V and 0 bases at J, with 5 bases between.

V usage is TRBV9 and J usage is TRBJ1-2, with D unresolved. V lost 3 bases, J lost 7 bases, and 13 bases lay in between. Germline V lookup: CDR1 SGDLS, CDR2 YYNGEE. The CDR3 spans 13 residues. CDR3 region: CASSGTVSFGYTF. CDR3 bases: TGTGCCAGCAGCGGGACTGTTAGTTTTGGCTACACCTTC.

V usage is TRBV27 and J usage is TRBJ1-5; a weak D match, TRBD1 (5 bases). The CDR3 has 15 amino acids. Trimming removed 2 bases at V and 4 bases at J, with 12 bases between. From germline, CDR1 is MNHEY and CDR2 SMNVEV (reference sequence). The CDR3 sequence: CASSLMGGGNQPQHF. The CDR3 nucleotides read TGTGCCAGCAGTTTAATGGGGGGGGGTAATCAGCCCCAGCATTTT.

The V call is TRBV30, the J call TRBJ2-2; 7 nucleotides align to TRBD1. Germline V CDR1 and CDR2: GTSNPN, SVGIG (reference sequence). With V trimmed by 5 bases and J by 10 bases, 4 bases remained unmatched. CDR3 length: 11 residues. The CDR3 sequence: CAWRQGAELFF. Here the CDR3 DNA reads TGTGCCTGGCGACAGGGCGCGGAGCTGTTTTTT.

V gene TRBV18 combines with J gene TRBJ2-3; 7 nucleotides line up with TRBD2. Germline trimming cut 1 base from V and 2 bases from J; bases unmatched to any gene: 6. CDR3 length: 16 amino acids. In germline, CDR1 is KGHSH, CDR2 LQKENI. CDR3 coding DNA: TGTGCCAGCTCACCACTGGCGGGAGCAGACACAGATACGCAGTATTTT. It translates to CASSPLAGADTDTQYF.

This sequence joins TRBV4-3 and TRBJ2-1; 7 positions agree with TRBD2. The trim removed 1 base at V and 6 bases at J, leaving 9 bases unmatched. There are 16 residues in the CDR3. From germline, CDR1 is LGHNA and CDR2 YSLEER. The CDR3 DNA is TGCGCCAGCAGCCAAGTTGGCGGGGGAGTTTTCAATGAGCAGTTCTTC. Its translation: CASSQVGGGVFNEQFF.

The DNA of the CDR3 is TGTGCCAGCAGCCCGTGGCTCGATAACACCGGGGAGCTGTTTTTT. Protein: CASSPWLDNTGELFF. The chain combines TRBV7-9 with TRBJ2-2, with D hard to call. Germline V gene lookup returns CDR1 SEHNR and CDR2 FQNEAQ (reference sequence). CDR3 length: 15 residues. V was trimmed by 5 bases and J by 2 bases, leaving 12 bases between them.

V is TRBV5-1 and J is TRBJ1-1; the D is unclear. V gave up 5 bases and J gave up 0 bases, with 23 bases separating them. In germline, CDR1 is SGHRS, CDR2 YFSETQ. The CDR3 runs to 18 residues. DNA of the CDR3: TGCGCCAGCAGGCCTTCCGAGAGAAAGTTTACCATGAACACTGAAGCTTTCTTT. Its protein product is CASRPSERKFTMNTEAFF.

This clone was recorded only once. The chain carries TRBV20-1 and TRBJ1-5; D is undetermined. With 3 bases removed from V and 1 base from J, the gap between germline ends came to 13 bases. The V gene's germline CDR1 is DFQATT and CDR2 SNEGSKA (reference sequence). CDR3 length: 15 residues. The CDR3 here is CSASQAQGSNQPQHF. The CDR3 bases are TGCAGTGCTAGTCAGGCTCAAGGAAGCAATCAGCCCCAGCATTTT.

In this sample, this clone is medium-sized. The chain employs TRBV7-2 and TRBJ2-7, with TRBD2 matching 10 bases. The CDR3 has 15 residues. Looked up from germline, CDR1 is SGHTA and CDR2 is FQGNSA. V trimming: 2 bases; J trimming: 6 bases; junction bases outside the gene matches: 7. The chain's CDR3 is CASSLYQREGGEQYF. CDR3 DNA: TGTGCCAGCAGCTTATACCAGCGGGAGGGTGGCGAGCAGTACTTC.

J is TRBJ2-3 and V is TRBV28, with D perhaps TRBD2 (6 bases). Trimming cost V 7 bases and J 6 bases, with 20 bases left between them. Germline V gives CDR1 MDHEN, CDR2 SYDVKM. CDR3 size: 15 residues. The CDR3: CASISGVRRADTQYF. The CDR3 DNA reads TGTGCCAGCATATCGGGAGTACGGAGAGCCGATACGCAGTATTTT.